This is a list of T cell receptor beta chains from one sample in a study of blood T cell repertoires in COVID-19. Using immunoSEQ multiplex PCR, the repertoire was profiled, and TCRdb retains in-frame clones only, with some absent. In the table there are 250,000 or so clones, approximately 83% of which are singletons. Material: PBMCs or T cells enriched from blood (not recorded which). These receptors were taken from a woman aged 50 to 60 who had recovered from COVID-19. The CDR3 runs from the conserved cysteine through the conserved F or W. Fields, in order: V gene, J gene, D gene, clone size, CDR3 protein, CDR3 DNA. The D gene is left open where the match is weak. Expanded clones get a size class; other rows say once, few or many, or leave the size out.

V gene: TRBV28; J gene: TRBJ2-7; D gene: TRBD1; clone size: -; CDR3 protein: CASRPVGQGDEQYF; CDR3 DNA: TGTGCCAGCCGCCCAGTCGGACAGGGGGACGAGCAGTACTTC
V gene: TRBV5-1; J gene: TRBJ2-5; D gene: TRBD2; clone size: -; CDR3 protein: CASSTGGIQETQYF; CDR3 DNA: TGCGCCAGCAGCACGGGGGGGATCCAAGAGACCCAGTACTTC
V gene: TRBV19; J gene: TRBJ1-5; D gene: -; clone size: -; CDR3 protein: CASIEGSAFNQPQHF; CDR3 DNA: TGTGCCAGTATCGAAGGCAGCGCCTTCAATCAGCCCCAGCATTTT
V gene: TRBV6-5; J gene: TRBJ1-1; D gene: -; clone size: -; CDR3 protein: CASSYSTGGAVIEAFF; CDR3 DNA: TGTGCCAGCAGTTACTCAACGGGGGGCGCCGTGATTGAAGCTTTCTTT
V gene: TRBV28; J gene: TRBJ2-5; D gene: -; clone size: -; CDR3 protein: CASSLSHWTAGETQYF; CDR3 DNA: TGTGCCAGCAGTTTATCCCACTGGACAGCTGGGGAGACCCAGTACTTC
V gene: TRBV2; J gene: TRBJ2-4; D gene: TRBD2; clone size: -; CDR3 protein: CASSEWRLAGEAKNIQYF; CDR3 DNA: TGTGCCAGCAGTGAATGGAGACTAGCGGGAGAAGCCAAAAACATTCAGTACTTC
V gene: TRBV5-6; J gene: TRBJ2-7; D gene: TRBD1; clone size: -; CDR3 protein: CASSLRRTGVSEQYF; CDR3 DNA: TGTGCCAGCAGTCTGCGTAGGACAGGGGTTTCCGAGCAGTACTTC
V gene: TRBV24-1; J gene: TRBJ2-7; D gene: -; clone size: -; CDR3 protein: CATSAGKGAYEQYF; CDR3 DNA: TGTGCCACCAGTGCGGGAAAGGGGGCCTACGAGCAGTACTTC
V gene: TRBV27; J gene: TRBJ2-1; D gene: -; clone size: -; CDR3 protein: CARKGGNEQFF; CDR3 DNA: TGTGCCAGAAAGGGGGGGAATGAGCAGTTCTTC
V gene: TRBV7-9; J gene: TRBJ2-5; D gene: TRBD1; clone size: -; CDR3 protein: CASSLRPRAGGLSRETQYF; CDR3 DNA: TGTGCCAGCAGCTTAAGGCCCCGGGCAGGGGGCCTTTCTAGAGAGACCCAGTACTTC
V gene: TRBV29-1; J gene: TRBJ2-1; D gene: TRBD2; clone size: -; CDR3 protein: CSVEPGLAKEWTKNEQFF; CDR3 DNA: TGCAGCGTTGAGCCGGGACTAGCGAAAGAATGGACCAAGAATGAGCAGTTCTTC
V gene: TRBV15; J gene: TRBJ2-6; D gene: TRBD1; clone size: -; CDR3 protein: CATSGPGTGSSGANVLTF; CDR3 DNA: TGTGCCACCAGCGGACCCGGGACAGGCAGCTCTGGGGCCAACGTCCTGACTTTC
V gene: TRBV24-1; J gene: TRBJ1-1; D gene: -; clone size: -; CDR3 protein: CATSDFPFTEAFF; CDR3 DNA: TGTGCCACCAGTGATTTTCCGTTCACTGAAGCTTTCTTT
V gene: TRBV10-3; J gene: TRBJ2-7; D gene: TRBD2; clone size: -; CDR3 protein: CAISPGTRAYEQYF; CDR3 DNA: TGTGCCATCAGCCCCGGGACTAGAGCCTACGAGCAGTACTTC
V gene: TRBV19; J gene: TRBJ2-5; D gene: -; clone size: -; CDR3 protein: CATRGGETQYF; CDR3 DNA: TGTGCCACCCGCGGAGGAGAGACCCAGTACTTC
V gene: TRBV28; J gene: TRBJ1-3; D gene: -; clone size: -; CDR3 protein: CASSALRTSIQGATGNTIYF; CDR3 DNA: TGTGCCAGCAGCGCCTTAAGGACTTCAATACAGGGTGCTACGGGGAACACCATATATTTT
V gene: TRBV24-1; J gene: TRBJ2-2; D gene: TRBD1; clone size: -; CDR3 protein: CATSDFGTGNTGELFF; CDR3 DNA: TGTGCCACCAGTGATTTCGGGACAGGGAACACCGGGGAGCTGTTTTTT
V gene: TRBV29-1; J gene: TRBJ2-7; D gene: -; clone size: once; CDR3 protein: CSVVSRLEHEQYF; CDR3 DNA: TGCAGCGTTGTTTCTCGCTTAGAGCACGAGCAGTACTTC
V gene: TRBV4-2; J gene: TRBJ2-1; D gene: TRBD2; clone size: -; CDR3 protein: CASSPYPGALAENNEQFF; CDR3 DNA: TGTGCCAGCAGCCCCTACCCGGGCGCACTAGCGGAAAACAATGAGCAGTTCTTC
V gene: TRBV3-1/TRBV3-2; J gene: TRBJ2-3; D gene: -; clone size: -; CDR3 protein: CASSVRRARISTDTQYF; CDR3 DNA: TGTGCCAGCAGCGTACGAAGAGCGCGGATAAGCACAGATACGCAGTATTTT
V gene: TRBV4-1; J gene: TRBJ2-6; D gene: TRBD1; clone size: -; CDR3 protein: CASSSRPGQSSGANVLTF; CDR3 DNA: TGCGCCAGCAGCTCCCGGCCGGGACAGAGCTCTGGGGCCAACGTCCTGACTTTC
V gene: TRBV29-1; J gene: TRBJ1-1; D gene: TRBD1; clone size: -; CDR3 protein: CSVFKGAGTEAFF; CDR3 DNA: TGCAGCGTTTTCAAGGGGGCTGGCACTGAAGCTTTCTTT
V gene: TRBV5-1; J gene: TRBJ1-4; D gene: TRBD1; clone size: -; CDR3 protein: CASSFAPPGTGVNEKLFF; CDR3 DNA: TGCGCCAGCAGTTTTGCCCCGCCCGGGACAGGGGTTAATGAAAAACTGTTTTTT
V gene: TRBV24-1; J gene: TRBJ2-1; D gene: TRBD2; clone size: -; CDR3 protein: CATSDGLALKQFF; CDR3 DNA: TGTGCCACCAGTGATGGACTAGCGCTCAAACAGTTCTTC
V gene: TRBV6-5; J gene: TRBJ2-5; D gene: -; clone size: -; CDR3 protein: CASSLERWETQYF; CDR3 DNA: TGTGCCAGCAGCCTAGAAAGGTGGGAGACCCAGTACTTC
V gene: TRBV7-9; J gene: TRBJ2-7; D gene: -; clone size: -; CDR3 protein: CASSLDSLSYEQYF; CDR3 DNA: TGTGCCAGCAGCTTAGACAGCCTCTCCTACGAGCAGTACTTC
V gene: TRBV5-1; J gene: TRBJ2-3; D gene: TRBD1; clone size: -; CDR3 protein: CASRPGQGVADTQYF; CDR3 DNA: TGCGCCAGCAGACCCGGACAGGGGGTGGCAGATACGCAGTATTTT
V gene: TRBV19; J gene: TRBJ2-2; D gene: TRBD2; clone size: few; CDR3 protein: CASSTIAGVSSGELFF; CDR3 DNA: TGTGCCAGTAGTACTATAGCGGGAGTCTCTTCCGGGGAGCTGTTTTTT
V gene: TRBV28; J gene: TRBJ2-1; D gene: TRBD1; clone size: -; CDR3 protein: CASRPGQGYNEQFF; CDR3 DNA: TGTGCCAGCAGGCCGGGACAGGGGTACAATGAGCAGTTCTTC
V gene: TRBV5-1; J gene: TRBJ2-1; D gene: TRBD2; clone size: -; CDR3 protein: CASSPRTSGRGGYNEQFF; CDR3 DNA: TGCGCCAGCAGCCCCAGGACTAGCGGGAGGGGCGGGTACAATGAGCAGTTCTTC
V gene: TRBV7-9; J gene: TRBJ1-2; D gene: -; clone size: -; CDR3 protein: CASSAGREYFNSGYTF; CDR3 DNA: TGTGCCAGCAGCGCTGGGCGGGAGTATTTTAATAGCGGCTACACCTTC
V gene: TRBV2; J gene: TRBJ2-6; D gene: TRBD1; clone size: -; CDR3 protein: CASPSSGTGSGANVLTF; CDR3 DNA: TGTGCCAGCCCATCCTCCGGGACAGGCTCTGGGGCCAACGTCCTGACTTTC
V gene: TRBV9; J gene: TRBJ2-5; D gene: TRBD1; clone size: -; CDR3 protein: CASSQWDSAQYF; CDR3 DNA: TGTGCCAGCAGCCAGTGGGACAGCGCCCAGTACTTC
V gene: TRBV18; J gene: TRBJ1-1; D gene: -; clone size: -; CDR3 protein: CASSPKLQGNTEAFF; CDR3 DNA: TGTGCCAGCTCACCCAAACTACAGGGGAACACTGAAGCTTTCTTT
V gene: TRBV19; J gene: TRBJ2-7; D gene: -; clone size: -; CDR3 protein: CASSQSRVHEQYF; CDR3 DNA: TGTGCCAGTAGTCAGTCCAGGGTTCACGAGCAGTACTTC
V gene: TRBV5-1; J gene: TRBJ2-5; D gene: TRBD1; clone size: -; CDR3 protein: CASSPRDSGQETQYF; CDR3 DNA: TGCGCCAGCAGCCCGAGGGACAGTGGGCAAGAGACCCAGTACTTC
V gene: TRBV24-1; J gene: TRBJ2-1; D gene: -; clone size: -; CDR3 protein: CATSDLPPSFEQFF; CDR3 DNA: TGTGCCACCAGTGATCTCCCCCCCAGTTTCGAGCAGTTCTTC
V gene: TRBV5-1; J gene: TRBJ1-1; D gene: TRBD1; clone size: -; CDR3 protein: CASSWDRGSMNTEAFF; CDR3 DNA: TGCGCCAGCAGCTGGGACAGGGGGTCTATGAACACTGAAGCTTTCTTT
V gene: TRBV3-1/TRBV3-2; J gene: TRBJ2-7; D gene: -; clone size: once; CDR3 protein: CASSLTGLRDEQYF; CDR3 DNA: TGTGCCAGCAGCCTGACAGGCCTTAGGGACGAGCAGTACTTC
V gene: TRBV10-3; J gene: TRBJ2-3; D gene: TRBD1; clone size: -; CDR3 protein: CATGPGQGTDTQYF; CDR3 DNA: TGTGCCACAGGCCCGGGACAGGGGACAGATACGCAGTATTTT
V gene: TRBV6-6; J gene: TRBJ1-1; D gene: TRBD1; clone size: -; CDR3 protein: CASTRQGGAFF; CDR3 DNA: TGTGCCAGCACTCGACAGGGAGGAGCTTTCTTT
V gene: TRBV11-3; J gene: TRBJ2-7; D gene: TRBD1; clone size: -; CDR3 protein: CASSPGRGREQYF; CDR3 DNA: TGTGCCAGCAGCCCCGGCAGGGGGCGCGAGCAGTACTTC
V gene: TRBV19; J gene: TRBJ2-2; D gene: -; clone size: -; CDR3 protein: CASSIPGTRNTGELFF; CDR3 DNA: TGTGCCAGTAGTATTCCCGGGACTCGGAACACCGGGGAGCTGTTTTTT
V gene: TRBV7-8; J gene: TRBJ2-2; D gene: -; clone size: few; CDR3 protein: CASSLREGGMRTGELFF; CDR3 DNA: TGTGCCAGCAGCCTCCGCGAGGGGGGGATGAGGACCGGGGAGCTGTTTTTT
V gene: TRBV5-6; J gene: TRBJ2-7; D gene: TRBD2; clone size: once; CDR3 protein: CASSLMAGVRSYEQYF; CDR3 DNA: TGTGCCAGCAGCTTGATGGCGGGAGTTAGGTCCTACGAGCAGTACTTC
V gene: TRBV28; J gene: TRBJ2-1; D gene: TRBD1; clone size: -; CDR3 protein: CASSLGTGGHNEQFF; CDR3 DNA: TGTGCCAGCAGTCTAGGGACAGGGGGTCACAATGAGCAGTTCTTC
V gene: TRBV7-2; J gene: TRBJ1-6; D gene: -; clone size: -; CDR3 protein: CASSLFGDTNNSPLHF; CDR3 DNA: TGTGCCAGCAGCTTATTCGGCGACACCAATAATTCACCCCTCCACTTT
V gene: TRBV7-9; J gene: TRBJ1-4; D gene: -; clone size: -; CDR3 protein: CASSPSGRGNEKLFF; CDR3 DNA: TGTGCCAGCAGCCCTAGTGGTAGGGGGAATGAAAAACTGTTTTTT
V gene: TRBV12-5; J gene: TRBJ1-5; D gene: TRBD1; clone size: -; CDR3 protein: CASGLIRDREYQPQHF; CDR3 DNA: TGTGCTAGTGGTTTGATAAGGGACAGGGAATATCAGCCCCAGCATTTT
V gene: TRBV5-1; J gene: TRBJ1-2; D gene: -; clone size: -; CDR3 protein: CASSLDGQGRNYGYTF; CDR3 DNA: TGCGCCAGCAGCTTGGATGGACAAGGACGGAACTATGGCTACACCTTC
V gene: TRBV2; J gene: TRBJ2-3; D gene: TRBD2; clone size: -; CDR3 protein: CASSAGRAGTDTQYF; CDR3 DNA: TGTGCCAGCAGTGCGGGGAGGGCCGGGACAGATACGCAGTATTTT
V gene: TRBV19; J gene: TRBJ1-2; D gene: -; clone size: -; CDR3 protein: CASSPGGGYTF; CDR3 DNA: TGTGCCAGTAGTCCCGGAGGAGGCTACACCTTC
V gene: TRBV28; J gene: TRBJ2-1; D gene: TRBD2; clone size: -; CDR3 protein: CASSSYSSGSNEQFF; CDR3 DNA: TGTGCCAGCAGTTCCTATTCTAGCGGGAGCAATGAGCAGTTCTTC
V gene: TRBV25-1; J gene: TRBJ2-1; D gene: TRBD2; clone size: -; CDR3 protein: CASSKTSGNRNEQFF; CDR3 DNA: TGTGCCAGCAGTAAGACTAGCGGGAATAGGAATGAGCAGTTCTTC